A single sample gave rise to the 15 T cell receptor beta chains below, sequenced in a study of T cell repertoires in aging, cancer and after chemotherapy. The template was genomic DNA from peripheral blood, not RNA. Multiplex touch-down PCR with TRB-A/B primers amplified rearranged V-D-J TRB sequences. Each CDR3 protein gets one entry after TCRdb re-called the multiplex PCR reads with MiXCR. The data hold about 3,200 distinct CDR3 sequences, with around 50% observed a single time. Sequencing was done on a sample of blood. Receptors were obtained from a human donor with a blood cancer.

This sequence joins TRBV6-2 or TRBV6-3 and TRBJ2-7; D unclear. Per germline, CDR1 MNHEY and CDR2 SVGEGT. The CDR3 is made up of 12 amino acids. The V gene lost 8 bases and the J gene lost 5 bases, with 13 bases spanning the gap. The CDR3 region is CASGARPDEQYF. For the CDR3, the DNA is TGTGCCAGCGGCGCCCGCCCCGACGAGCAGTACTTC.

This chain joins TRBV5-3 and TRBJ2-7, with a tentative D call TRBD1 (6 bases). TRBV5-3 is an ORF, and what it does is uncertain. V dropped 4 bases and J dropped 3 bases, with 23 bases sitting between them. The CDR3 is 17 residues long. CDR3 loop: CARSRDPTGFRSYEQYF. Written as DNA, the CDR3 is TGTGCCAGAAGCCGGGACCCTACAGGGTTCAGGAGCTACGAGCAGTACTTC.

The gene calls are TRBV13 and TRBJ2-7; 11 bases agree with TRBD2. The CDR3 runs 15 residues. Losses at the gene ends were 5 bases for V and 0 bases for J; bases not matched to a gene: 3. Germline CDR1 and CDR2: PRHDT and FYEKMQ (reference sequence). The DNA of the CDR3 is TGTGCCAGCAGCAACCTAGCGGGAGGCTCCTACGAGCAGTACTTC. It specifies CASSNLAGGSYEQYF.

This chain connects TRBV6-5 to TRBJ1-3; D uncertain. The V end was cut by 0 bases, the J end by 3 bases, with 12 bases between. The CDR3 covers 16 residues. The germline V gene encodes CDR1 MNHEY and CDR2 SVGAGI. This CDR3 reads CASSYSSRGFGNTIYF. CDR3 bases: TGTGCCAGCAGTTACTCGAGTCGAGGGTTTGGAAACACCATATATTTT.

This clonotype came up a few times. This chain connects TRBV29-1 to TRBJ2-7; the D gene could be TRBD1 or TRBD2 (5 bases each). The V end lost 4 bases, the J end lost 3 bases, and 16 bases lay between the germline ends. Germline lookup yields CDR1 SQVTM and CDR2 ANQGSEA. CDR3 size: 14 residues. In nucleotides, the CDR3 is TGCAGCGTTGGAGGGGCGGACACCGACTACGAGCAGTACTTC. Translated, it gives CSVGGADTDYEQYF.

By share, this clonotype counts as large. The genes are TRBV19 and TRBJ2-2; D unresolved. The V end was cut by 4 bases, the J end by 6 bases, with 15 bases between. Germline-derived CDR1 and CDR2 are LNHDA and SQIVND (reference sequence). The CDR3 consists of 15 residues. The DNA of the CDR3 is TGTGCCAGTAGTAATCGGGCGAACCTCGCCGGGGAGCTGTTTTTT. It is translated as CASSNRANLAGELFF.

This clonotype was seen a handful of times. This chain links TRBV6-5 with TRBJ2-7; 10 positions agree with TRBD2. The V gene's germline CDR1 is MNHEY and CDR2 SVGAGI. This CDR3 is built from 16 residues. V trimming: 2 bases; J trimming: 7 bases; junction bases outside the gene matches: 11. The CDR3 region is CASSYVAGGTTMEQYF. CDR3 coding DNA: TGTGCCAGCAGTTACGTAGCGGGGGGTACTACGATGGAGCAGTACTTC.

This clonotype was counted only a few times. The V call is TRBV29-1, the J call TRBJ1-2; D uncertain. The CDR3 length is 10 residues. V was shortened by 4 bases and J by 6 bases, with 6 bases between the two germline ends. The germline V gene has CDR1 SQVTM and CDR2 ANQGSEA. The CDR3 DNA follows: TGCAGCGTTGGCGAGCATGGCTACACCTTC. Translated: CSVGEHGYTF.

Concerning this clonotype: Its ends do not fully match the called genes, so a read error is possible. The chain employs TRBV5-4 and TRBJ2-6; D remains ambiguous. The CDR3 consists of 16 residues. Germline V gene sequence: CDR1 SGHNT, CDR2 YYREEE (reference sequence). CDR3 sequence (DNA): TGCGCCAGCAGCTTGCGTATCGGTCCTGGGGCCAACGTCCTGACTTTC. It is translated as CASSLRIGPGANVLTF.

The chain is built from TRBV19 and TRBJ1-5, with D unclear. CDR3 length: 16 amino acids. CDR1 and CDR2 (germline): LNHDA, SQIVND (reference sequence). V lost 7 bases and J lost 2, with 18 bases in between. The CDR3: CASKRARVVGNQPQHF. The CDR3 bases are TGTGCCAGTAAAAGGGCCCGGGTAGTGGGCAATCAGCCCCAGCATTTT.

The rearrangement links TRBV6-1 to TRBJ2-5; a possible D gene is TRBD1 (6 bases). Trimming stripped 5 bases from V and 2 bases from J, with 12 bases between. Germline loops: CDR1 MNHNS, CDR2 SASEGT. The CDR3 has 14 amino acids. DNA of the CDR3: TGTGCCAGCAGTAACGGACAGCTTCAAGAGACCCAGTACTTC. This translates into CASSNGQLQETQYF.

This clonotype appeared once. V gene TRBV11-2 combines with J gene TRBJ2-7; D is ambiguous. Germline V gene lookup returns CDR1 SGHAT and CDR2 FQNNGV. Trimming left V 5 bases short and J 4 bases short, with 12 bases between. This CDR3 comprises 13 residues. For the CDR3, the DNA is TGTGCCAGCAGCCCCAGCGCAGTATACGAGCAGTACTTC. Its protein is CASSPSAVYEQYF.

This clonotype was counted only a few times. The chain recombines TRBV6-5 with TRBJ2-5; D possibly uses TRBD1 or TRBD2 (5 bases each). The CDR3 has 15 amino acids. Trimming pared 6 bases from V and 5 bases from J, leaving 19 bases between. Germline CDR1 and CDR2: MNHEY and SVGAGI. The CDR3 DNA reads TGTGCCAGCAGCTGGACTCGTTCAGGGATGGAGACCCAGTACTTC. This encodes CASSWTRSGMETQYF.

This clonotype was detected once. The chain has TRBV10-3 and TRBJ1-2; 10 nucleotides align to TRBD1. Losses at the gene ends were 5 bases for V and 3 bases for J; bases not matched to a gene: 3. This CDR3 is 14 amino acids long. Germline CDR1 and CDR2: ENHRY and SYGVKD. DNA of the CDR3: TGTGCCATCAGTCGACAGGGGGCGGACTATGGCTACACCTTC. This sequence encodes CAISRQGADYGYTF.

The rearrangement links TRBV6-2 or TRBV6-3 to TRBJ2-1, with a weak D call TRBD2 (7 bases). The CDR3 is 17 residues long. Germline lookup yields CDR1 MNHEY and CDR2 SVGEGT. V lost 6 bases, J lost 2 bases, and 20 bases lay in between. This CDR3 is CASRHAGARHTYNEQFF. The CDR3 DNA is TGTGCCAGCAGGCACGCGGGGGCCCGCCACACCTACAATGAGCAGTTCTTC.